This T cell receptor beta chain was captured in a study of blood T cell repertoires in COVID-19. Across the study: The analysed material was cDNA or gDNA that came from T cells, B-cell-depleted T cells, or PBMCs.

The CDR3 has 15 amino acids. J was trimmed by 11 bases and V by 1 base; bases with no gene match: 9. Germline loops: CDR1 SGHDN, CDR2 FVKESK. Original handling: Nucleated cell number was recorded as an estimate derived from reference gene primer amplification. The data were produced by immunoSEQ multiplex PCR, yet TCRdb's version contains in-frame clones alone and is incomplete. The V and J calls and clone size are taken from that table; D and trimming were inferred from the DNA. The data show some 180,000 clones, 84% seen once. The chain employs TRBV14 and TRBJ1-4, with 8 bases aligning to TRBD1. The TCR sequence derives from a woman of 80 years or more with COVID-19, enrolled during active disease. The sequenced sample was peripheral blood. In DNA form, the CDR3 reads TGTGCCAGCAGCCAAGGTCTGGAGACAGGGGACAAACTGTTTTTT. It codes for CASSQGLETGDKLFF.